The entry that follows covers one T cell receptor beta chain sequence. This clonotype was seen at least ten times. This receptor's antigen is unknown. No per-base quality is available; no much larger clone lies one base away. This sample was included in a study of T cell repertoires in cytomegalovirus infection (dated by TCRdb to between 2018 and 2021). With regard to the full study: Donor HLA type was relevant to the analysis, as public TCR beta signatures indicated carriage of CMV infection together with the matching HLA type. What the authors observed across the whole study: Carriers of CMV infection plus the relevant HLA type were discriminated by the cumulative frequency of public TCR beta family members in the study cohort and in an independent approximately 340-donor cohort. The ex vivo response was dominated by HLA-C-restricted CMV-specific TCR beta clonotypes, which also provided the single most frequent clonotype in two of eight donors.

Sequencer: Illumina HiSeq 1500. In-frame beta chains were kept once TCRdb had trimmed the public reads at Q25 with fastp and called clones with MiXCR. Merged by CDR3 protein, the rows form single entries marked with the most common genes and DNA. In all, the sample holds 250,000 or so distinct CDR3 sequences, and around an eighth of those were seen once. 1.6% of the sample rests with the top ten. The CDR3 goes from the cysteine to the phenylalanine over 12 residues. This entry keeps only the CDR3 DNA: 36 bases, framed from base 1. V lost 1 base and J lost 5 bases; the stretch between them is 5 bases long. CDR1 and CDR2 were assigned from the germline V gene as SGHTA and FQGNSA.

This clonotype was sampled from a human donor in good health (CMV status not recorded). Some clones in this sample may be carry-over from other donors' samples. The chain is encoded by TRBV7-2 joined to TRBJ1-1, with no confidently assigned D gene. Input material: PBMCs. The DNA is as follows: TGTGCCAGCAGCTTAGGTACAACTGAAGCTTTCTTT. Its protein reads: CASSLGTTEAFF.